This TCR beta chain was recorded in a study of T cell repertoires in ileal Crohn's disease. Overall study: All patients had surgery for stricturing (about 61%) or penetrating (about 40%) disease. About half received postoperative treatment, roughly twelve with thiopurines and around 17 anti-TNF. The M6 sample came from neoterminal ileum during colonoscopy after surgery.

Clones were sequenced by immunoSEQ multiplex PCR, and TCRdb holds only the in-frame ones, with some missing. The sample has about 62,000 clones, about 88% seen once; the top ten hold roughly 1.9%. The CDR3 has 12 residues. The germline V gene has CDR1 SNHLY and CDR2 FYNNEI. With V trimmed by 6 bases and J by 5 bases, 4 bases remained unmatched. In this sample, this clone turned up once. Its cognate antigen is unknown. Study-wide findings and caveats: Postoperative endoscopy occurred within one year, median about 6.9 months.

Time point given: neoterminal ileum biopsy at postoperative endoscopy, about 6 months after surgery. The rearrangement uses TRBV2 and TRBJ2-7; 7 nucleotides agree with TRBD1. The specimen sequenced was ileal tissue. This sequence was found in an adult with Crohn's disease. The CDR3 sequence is CASRGQRNEQYF. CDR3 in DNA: TGTGCCAGCAGGGGACAGAGAAACGAGCAGTACTTC.